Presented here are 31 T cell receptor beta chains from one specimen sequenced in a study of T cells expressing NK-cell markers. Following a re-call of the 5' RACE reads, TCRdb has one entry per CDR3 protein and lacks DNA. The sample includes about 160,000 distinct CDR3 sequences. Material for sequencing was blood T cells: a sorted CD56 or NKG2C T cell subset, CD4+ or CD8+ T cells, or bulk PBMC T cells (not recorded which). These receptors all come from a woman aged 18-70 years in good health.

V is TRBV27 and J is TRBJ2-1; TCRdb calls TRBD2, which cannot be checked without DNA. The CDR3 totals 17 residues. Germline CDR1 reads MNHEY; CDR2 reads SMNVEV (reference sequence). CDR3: CASSPSSGRANYNEQFF.

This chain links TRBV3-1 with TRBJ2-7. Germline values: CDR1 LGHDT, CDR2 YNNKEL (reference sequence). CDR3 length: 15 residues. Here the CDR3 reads CASSQVLSRSLEQYF.

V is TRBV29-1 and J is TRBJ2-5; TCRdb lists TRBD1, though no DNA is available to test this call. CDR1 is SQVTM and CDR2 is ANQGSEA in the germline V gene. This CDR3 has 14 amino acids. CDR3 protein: CSGRQGPSQETQYF.

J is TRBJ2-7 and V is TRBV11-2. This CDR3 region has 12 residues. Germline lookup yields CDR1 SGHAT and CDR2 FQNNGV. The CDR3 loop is CASSSRTYEQYF.

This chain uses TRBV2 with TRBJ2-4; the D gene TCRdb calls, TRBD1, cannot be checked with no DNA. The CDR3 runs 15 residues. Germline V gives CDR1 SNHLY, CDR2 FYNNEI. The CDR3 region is CASSVPRLWGNIQYF.

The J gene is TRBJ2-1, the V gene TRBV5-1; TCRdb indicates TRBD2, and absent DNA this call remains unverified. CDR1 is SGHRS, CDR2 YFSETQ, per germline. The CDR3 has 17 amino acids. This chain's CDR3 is CASSSGAGGPSYNEQFF.

The chain's CDR3 is CAISQGSRSGANVLTF. The rearrangement joins TRBV10-3 to TRBJ2-6; TCRdb names TRBD1, which stays unverified in the absence of DNA. CDR1 ENHRY and CDR2 SYGVKD come from the germline V gene. The CDR3 length is 16 residues.

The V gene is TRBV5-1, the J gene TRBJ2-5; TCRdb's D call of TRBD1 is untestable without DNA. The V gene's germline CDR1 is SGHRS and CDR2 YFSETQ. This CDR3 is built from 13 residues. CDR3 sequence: CASRTGEQETQYF.

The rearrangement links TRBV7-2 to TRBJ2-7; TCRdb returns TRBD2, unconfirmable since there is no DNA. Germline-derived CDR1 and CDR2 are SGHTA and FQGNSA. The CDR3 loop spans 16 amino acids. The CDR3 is CASSALAGVLSYEQYF.

CDR3 in amino acids: CASSLARVETQYF. The rearrangement links TRBV12-3 or TRBV12-4 to TRBJ2-5; TCRdb's D call of TRBD1 is untestable without DNA. The CDR3 is made up of 13 amino acids.

The CDR3: CASSLAPGLDEKLFF. The rearrangement uses TRBV7-2 and TRBJ1-4. Germline CDR1 reads SGHTA; CDR2 reads FQGNSA. The CDR3 is 15 residues long. Full variable domain (outside the CDR3, taken from reference TRBV7-2 and TRBJ1-4): GAGVSQSPSNKVTEKGKDVELRCDPISGHTALYWYRQSLGQGLEFLIYFQGNSAPDKSGLPSDRFSAERTGGSVSTLTIQRTQQEDSAVYLCASSLAPGLDEKLFFGSGTQLSVL.

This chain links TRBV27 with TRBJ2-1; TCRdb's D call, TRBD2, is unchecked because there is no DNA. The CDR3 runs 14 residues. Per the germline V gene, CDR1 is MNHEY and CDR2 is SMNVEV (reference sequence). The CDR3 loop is CASTRTSGSVEQFF.

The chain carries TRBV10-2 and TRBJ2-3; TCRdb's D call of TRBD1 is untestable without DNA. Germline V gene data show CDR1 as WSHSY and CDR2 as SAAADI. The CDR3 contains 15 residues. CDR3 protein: CASSDLGQGASTQYF.

The CDR3 spells CASSLTTGGSYEQYF. V gene TRBV5-1 combines with J gene TRBJ2-7; the D call from TCRdb, TRBD1, cannot be confirmed without DNA. Germline loops: CDR1 SGHRS, CDR2 YFSETQ. The CDR3 consists of 15 residues.

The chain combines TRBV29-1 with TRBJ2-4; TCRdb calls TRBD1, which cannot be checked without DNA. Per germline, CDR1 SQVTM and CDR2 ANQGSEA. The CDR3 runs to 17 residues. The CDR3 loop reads CSVALRAGTVHENIQYF.

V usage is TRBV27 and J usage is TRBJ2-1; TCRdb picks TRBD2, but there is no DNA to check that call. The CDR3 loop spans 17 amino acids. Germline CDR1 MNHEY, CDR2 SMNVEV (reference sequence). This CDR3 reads CASSPFSPSGSYNEQFF.

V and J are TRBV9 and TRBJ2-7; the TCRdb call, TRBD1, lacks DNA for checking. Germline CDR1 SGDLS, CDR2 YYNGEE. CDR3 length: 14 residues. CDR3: CASSVAARDYEQYF.

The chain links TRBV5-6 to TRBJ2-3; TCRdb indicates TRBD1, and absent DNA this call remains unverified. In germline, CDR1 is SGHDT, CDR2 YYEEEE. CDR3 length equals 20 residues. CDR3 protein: CASSTPPGGRITFSTDTQYF. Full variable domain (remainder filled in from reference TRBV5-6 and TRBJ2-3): DAGVTQSPTHLIKTRGQQVTLRCSPKSGHDTVSWYQQALGQGPQFIFQYYEEEERQRGNFPDRFSGHQFPNYSSELNVNALLLGDSALYLCASSTPPGGRITFSTDTQYFGPGTRLTVL.

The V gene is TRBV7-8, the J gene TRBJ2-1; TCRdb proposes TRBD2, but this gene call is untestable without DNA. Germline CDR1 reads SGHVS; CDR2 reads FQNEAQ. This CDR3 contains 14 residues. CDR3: CASRLGGGLNEQFF.

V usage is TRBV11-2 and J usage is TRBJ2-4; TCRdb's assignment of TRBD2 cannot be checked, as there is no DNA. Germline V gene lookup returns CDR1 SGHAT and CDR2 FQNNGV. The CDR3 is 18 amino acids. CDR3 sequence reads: CASSSLLLGTQGQNIQYF.

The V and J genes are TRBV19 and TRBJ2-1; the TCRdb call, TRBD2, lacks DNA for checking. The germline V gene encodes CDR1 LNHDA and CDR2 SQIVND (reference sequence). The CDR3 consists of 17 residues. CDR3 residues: CASSIDSTSGGANEQFF.

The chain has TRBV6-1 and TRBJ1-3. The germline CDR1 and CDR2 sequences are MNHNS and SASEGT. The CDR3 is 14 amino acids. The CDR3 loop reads CASSEAGGRNTIYF.

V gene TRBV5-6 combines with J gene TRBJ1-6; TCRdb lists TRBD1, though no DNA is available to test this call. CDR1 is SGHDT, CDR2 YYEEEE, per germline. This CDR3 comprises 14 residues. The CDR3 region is CASSPGQVKGPLHF.

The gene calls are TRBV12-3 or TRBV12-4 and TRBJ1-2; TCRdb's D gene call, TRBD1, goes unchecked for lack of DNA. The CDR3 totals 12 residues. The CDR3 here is CASRRDSLSYTF.

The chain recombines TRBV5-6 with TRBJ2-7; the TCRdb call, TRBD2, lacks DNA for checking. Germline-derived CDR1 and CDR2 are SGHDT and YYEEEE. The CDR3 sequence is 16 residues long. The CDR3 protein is CASSLNGGAGRYEQYF.

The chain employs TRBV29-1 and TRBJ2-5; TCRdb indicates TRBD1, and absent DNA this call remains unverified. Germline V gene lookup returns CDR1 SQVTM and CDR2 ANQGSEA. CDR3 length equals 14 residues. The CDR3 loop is CSAGRWGGGETQYF.

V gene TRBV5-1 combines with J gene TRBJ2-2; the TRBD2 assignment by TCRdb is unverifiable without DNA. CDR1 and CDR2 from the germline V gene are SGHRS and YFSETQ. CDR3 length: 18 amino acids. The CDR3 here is CASSFEASGRPRAGELFF.

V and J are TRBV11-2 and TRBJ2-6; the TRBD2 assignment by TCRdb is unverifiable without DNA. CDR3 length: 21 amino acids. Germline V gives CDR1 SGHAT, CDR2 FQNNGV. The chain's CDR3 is CASSLRTGTSGISSGANVLTF.

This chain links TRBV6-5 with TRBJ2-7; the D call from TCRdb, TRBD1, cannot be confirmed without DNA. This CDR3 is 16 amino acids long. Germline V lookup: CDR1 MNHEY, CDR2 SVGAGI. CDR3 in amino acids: CASSSIRDRVPYEQYF.

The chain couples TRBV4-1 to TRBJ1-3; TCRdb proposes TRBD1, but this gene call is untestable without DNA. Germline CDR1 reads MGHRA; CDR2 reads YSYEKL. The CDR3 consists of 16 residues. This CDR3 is CASSQPTGRSGNTIYF.

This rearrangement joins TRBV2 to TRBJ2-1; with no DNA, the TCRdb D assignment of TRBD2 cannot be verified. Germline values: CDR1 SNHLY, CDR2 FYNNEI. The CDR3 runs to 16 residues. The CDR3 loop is CASDSGTSGTYNEQFF.